This T cell receptor (beta chain) emerged from a study of OX40 agonist ivuxolimab in advanced cancers. TCRdb's copy holds only in-frame clones and misses some; the assay was immunoSEQ multiplex PCR. The sample lists some 100,000 clones, under 90% occurring once. V lost 4 bases, J lost 7 bases, and 14 bases lay in between. This CDR3 region has 14 residues. The germline gives CDR1 SGHAT, CDR2 FQNNGV. A remark on this clone: Its matching antigen is unknown.

Overall study results and limits: Compared with CD4+, CD8+ T cells on average had more expanded clones.

The chain combines TRBV11-2 with TRBJ1-5; D perhaps matches TRBD1 (5 bases). The receptor was derived from an adult with an advanced solid tumor such as melanoma, head and neck, liver or kidney cancer. Sequences were derived from CD4+ or CD8+ T cells sorted from blood, sampled in a trial of the OX40 agonist ivuxolimab. The CDR3 DNA follows: TGTGCCAGCAGCTCCCGGGGCCGCGGACAGCCCCAGCATTTT. Its translation is CASSSRGRGQPQHF.